This T cell receptor (beta chain) was obtained from a study of Ad26.COV2.S vaccination and SARS-CoV-2 variants. Whole-study results and caveats: Greater spike-specific TCR breadth was seen in vaccine recipients than in placebo recipients. In vaccinated individuals, spike-specific CD8+ and CD4+ T cell responses reportedly displayed substantial breadth.

The treatment here: 19 received Ad26.COV2.S at low or high dose, single or two shots; several received placebo; per-sample allocation not given. Vaccine and placebo recipients were sampled on day 63 after the first injection. V was clipped by 0 bases and J by 3 bases; unmatched bases: 4. This CDR3 has 15 residues. From germline, CDR1 is LGHDT and CDR2 YNNKEL (reference sequence). On this clone: Antigen specificity is unknown.

TCRdb's table, derived via immunoSEQ multiplex PCR, lists solely in-frame clones and lacks some. The table has 330,000 or so clones, roughly 88% seen once. The receptor comes from a person aged 18 to 65 who received the Ad26.COV2.S COVID-19 vaccine or a placebo. Sequencing was performed on peripheral blood, taken in a trial of Ad26.COV2.S vaccine versus placebo. This rearrangement joins TRBV3-1 (or the pseudogene TRBV3-2) to TRBJ1-2, with 7 bases aligning to TRBD1. CDR3 in DNA: TGTGCCAGCAGCCAAGATGGGACAGTAGACTATGGCTACACCTTC. Translating it yields CASSQDGTVDYGYTF.